This is a list of T cell receptor beta chains from one sample in a study of control samples from healthy donors and cancer patients. Data came from immunoSEQ multiplex PCR; TCRdb stores just in-frame clones and leaves some out. The data hold 120,000 or so clones, with about 87% observed a single time. Material: blood. The origin of the receptors is a man in his thirties or forties in good health. Both conserved end residues are part of each CDR3. The order of the fields is D gene, V gene, clone size, J gene, CDR3 protein, CDR3 DNA. The D gene is left open where the match is weak. The size entry is marked missing in some rows and otherwise reads once, few, many or a size class.

D gene: NA; V gene: TRBV12-3/TRBV12-4; clone size: NA; J gene: TRBJ1-2; CDR3 protein: CASSLLVDYGYTF; CDR3 DNA: TGTGCCAGCAGTTTATTGGTTGACTATGGCTACACCTTC
D gene: NA; V gene: TRBV18; clone size: NA; J gene: TRBJ2-4; CDR3 protein: CASSPEGANIQYF; CDR3 DNA: TGTGCCAGCTCACCGGAGGGGGCGAACATTCAGTACTTC
D gene: NA; V gene: TRBV25-1; clone size: once; J gene: TRBJ2-5; CDR3 protein: CASSDTSGRQTQYF; CDR3 DNA: TGTGCCAGCAGTGATACTTCAGGGCGGCAGACCCAGTACTTC
D gene: NA; V gene: TRBV6-5; clone size: NA; J gene: TRBJ1-2; CDR3 protein: CASSTPLGGYTF; CDR3 DNA: TGTGCCAGCAGTACACCCTTGGGGGGCTACACCTTC
D gene: NA; V gene: TRBV10-2; clone size: once; J gene: TRBJ1-2; CDR3 protein: CASSSGTPAQEPLF; CDR3 DNA: TGCGCCAGCAGTTCCGGGACACCTGCCCAAGAACCCCTCTTC
D gene: TRBD2; V gene: TRBV11-1; clone size: NA; J gene: TRBJ2-3; CDR3 protein: CASSSGLAGTDTQYF; CDR3 DNA: TGTGCCAGCAGCTCAGGACTAGCGGGAACAGATACGCAGTATTTT
D gene: TRBD1; V gene: TRBV5-1; clone size: few; J gene: TRBJ2-7; CDR3 protein: CASSLTGGYEQYF; CDR3 DNA: TGCGCCAGCAGCTTGACAGGGGGCTACGAGCAGTACTTC
D gene: NA; V gene: TRBV5-1; clone size: NA; J gene: TRBJ1-3; CDR3 protein: CASSPFGGAGGNTIYF; CDR3 DNA: TGCGCCAGCAGCCCCTTTGGGGGGGCTGGAGGAAACACCATATATTTT
D gene: NA; V gene: TRBV3-1/TRBV3-2; clone size: few; J gene: TRBJ1-5; CDR3 protein: CASSQDTGFQPQHF; CDR3 DNA: TGTGCCAGCAGCCAAGATACAGGGTTCCAGCCCCAGCATTTT
D gene: TRBD1; V gene: TRBV5-1; clone size: once; J gene: TRBJ1-3; CDR3 protein: CASSSTGASGNTIYF; CDR3 DNA: TGCGCCAGCAGCTCGACAGGGGCGTCTGGAAACACCATATATTTT
D gene: NA; V gene: TRBV4-2; clone size: once; J gene: TRBJ1-2; CDR3 protein: CASSPEGFLGANYGYTF; CDR3 DNA: TGTGCCAGCAGCCCGGAGGGGTTTTTAGGTGCTAACTATGGCTACACCTTC
D gene: NA; V gene: TRBV7-6; clone size: NA; J gene: TRBJ1-1; CDR3 protein: CASSFPYTEAFF; CDR3 DNA: TGTGCCAGCAGCTTTCCATACACTGAAGCTTTCTTT
D gene: TRBD1; V gene: TRBV5-1; clone size: NA; J gene: TRBJ1-4; CDR3 protein: CASSTVAGGDEKLFF; CDR3 DNA: TGCGCCAGCAGCACCGTGGCAGGGGGTGATGAAAAACTGTTTTTT
D gene: TRBD2; V gene: TRBV3-1/TRBV3-2; clone size: NA; J gene: TRBJ2-3; CDR3 protein: CASSPRLAGPTDTQYF; CDR3 DNA: TGTGCCAGCAGCCCAAGACTAGCGGGACCCACAGATACGCAGTATTTT
D gene: NA; V gene: TRBV23-1; clone size: NA; J gene: TRBJ1-6; CDR3 protein: CASSQSRPRTRNSPLHF; CDR3 DNA: TGCGCCAGCAGTCAATCGAGACCCAGGACCCGTAATTCACCCCTCCACTTT
D gene: NA; V gene: TRBV6-1; clone size: NA; J gene: TRBJ1-1; CDR3 protein: CASSEFEAFF; CDR3 DNA: TGTGCCAGCAGTGAATTTGAAGCTTTCTTT
D gene: NA; V gene: TRBV21-1; clone size: NA; J gene: TRBJ2-2; CDR3 protein: CASTANTGELFF; CDR3 DNA: TGTGCCAGCACGGCGAACACCGGGGAGCTGTTTTTT
D gene: NA; V gene: TRBV2; clone size: NA; J gene: TRBJ1-1; CDR3 protein: CASSLLNTEAFF; CDR3 DNA: TGTGCCAGCAGCCTACTGAACACTGAAGCTTTCTTT
D gene: NA; V gene: TRBV6-5; clone size: once; J gene: TRBJ1-6; CDR3 protein: CASRLEGSPLHF; CDR3 DNA: TGTGCCAGCAGGCTAGAGGGATCACCCCTCCACTTT
D gene: NA; V gene: TRBV6-1; clone size: NA; J gene: TRBJ2-1; CDR3 protein: CASSDPTRQAQFF; CDR3 DNA: TGTGCCAGCAGTGATCCTACAAGGCAGGCGCAGTTCTTC
D gene: NA; V gene: TRBV6-1; clone size: NA; J gene: TRBJ1-2; CDR3 protein: CASSEVDQYGYTF; CDR3 DNA: TGTGCCAGCAGTGAAGTAGACCAGTATGGCTACACCTTC
D gene: NA; V gene: TRBV5-1; clone size: NA; J gene: TRBJ1-6; CDR3 protein: CASSLAEGSSYNSPLHF; CDR3 DNA: TGCGCCAGCAGCTTGGCCGAGGGGAGCTCCTATAATTCACCCCTCCACTTT
D gene: NA; V gene: TRBV19; clone size: NA; J gene: TRBJ2-6; CDR3 protein: CASSSQGPDSGANVLTF; CDR3 DNA: TGTGCCAGTAGTTCGCAGGGCCCTGACTCTGGGGCCAACGTCCTGACTTTC
D gene: NA; V gene: TRBV10-3; clone size: NA; J gene: TRBJ2-1; CDR3 protein: CAISPGVDNEQFF; CDR3 DNA: TGTGCCATCAGTCCAGGGGTCGACAATGAGCAGTTCTTC
D gene: NA; V gene: TRBV21-1; clone size: NA; J gene: TRBJ1-1; CDR3 protein: CASSKVRTDNTEAFF; CDR3 DNA: TGTGCCAGCAGCAAAGTCAGAACGGACAACACTGAAGCTTTCTTT
D gene: NA; V gene: TRBV7-9; clone size: NA; J gene: TRBJ2-7; CDR3 protein: CASSSTMAEQYF; CDR3 DNA: TGTGCCAGCAGCTCGACGATGGCCGAGCAGTACTTC
D gene: NA; V gene: TRBV7-9; clone size: NA; J gene: TRBJ1-1; CDR3 protein: CASSFDINTEAFF; CDR3 DNA: TGTGCCAGCAGCTTCGACATCAACACTGAAGCTTTCTTT
D gene: NA; V gene: TRBV19; clone size: NA; J gene: TRBJ2-2; CDR3 protein: CASSIGGTNTGELFF; CDR3 DNA: TGTGCCAGTAGTATTGGCGGGACGAACACCGGGGAGCTGTTTTTT
D gene: NA; V gene: TRBV10-2; clone size: NA; J gene: TRBJ1-1; CDR3 protein: CASSEGRVGNTEAFF; CDR3 DNA: TGCGCCAGCAGTGAAGGGAGGGTTGGGAACACTGAAGCTTTCTTT
D gene: NA; V gene: TRBV12-3/TRBV12-4; clone size: NA; J gene: TRBJ1-1; CDR3 protein: CASSFSREAFF; CDR3 DNA: TGTGCCAGCAGTTTCTCCAGGGAAGCTTTCTTT
D gene: NA; V gene: TRBV10-3; clone size: NA; J gene: TRBJ2-3; CDR3 protein: CAIKGEGSDTQYF; CDR3 DNA: TGTGCCATCAAGGGTGAGGGGTCAGATACGCAGTATTTT
D gene: NA; V gene: TRBV5-8; clone size: once; J gene: TRBJ2-5; CDR3 protein: CASSPGRGTQYF; CDR3 DNA: TGTGCCAGCAGCCCCGGTCGGGGTACCCAGTACTTC
D gene: TRBD1; V gene: TRBV6-6; clone size: NA; J gene: TRBJ1-5; CDR3 protein: CASSPIKRTGAPTAIISNQPQHF; CDR3 DNA: TGTGCCAGCAGTCCAATAAAAAGGACAGGGGCCCCTACGGCTATTATTAGCAATCAGCCCCAGCATTTT
D gene: NA; V gene: TRBV9; clone size: NA; J gene: TRBJ2-3; CDR3 protein: CASSPVDTQYF; CDR3 DNA: TGTGCCAGCAGCCCAGTAGATACGCAGTATTTT
D gene: NA; V gene: TRBV30; clone size: NA; J gene: TRBJ1-1; CDR3 protein: CAWRPRVGTEAFF; CDR3 DNA: TGTGCCTGGAGGCCCCGGGTAGGAACTGAAGCTTTCTTT
D gene: NA; V gene: TRBV18; clone size: NA; J gene: TRBJ2-5; CDR3 protein: CASSPLQGETQYF; CDR3 DNA: TGTGCCAGCTCACCACTACAGGGAGAGACCCAGTACTTC
D gene: NA; V gene: TRBV12-3/TRBV12-4; clone size: NA; J gene: TRBJ2-7; CDR3 protein: CASSLATDYEQYF; CDR3 DNA: TGTGCCAGCAGTTTAGCAACAGACTACGAGCAGTACTTC
D gene: NA; V gene: TRBV5-1; clone size: once; J gene: TRBJ2-5; CDR3 protein: CASSLSSGDETQYF; CDR3 DNA: TGCGCCAGCAGCTTGTCTTCAGGGGACGAGACCCAGTACTTC
D gene: NA; V gene: TRBV3-1/TRBV3-2; clone size: NA; J gene: TRBJ1-5; CDR3 protein: CASSQTGINQPQHF; CDR3 DNA: TGTGCCAGCAGCCAGACAGGAATCAATCAGCCCCAGCATTTT
D gene: NA; V gene: TRBV30; clone size: NA; J gene: TRBJ1-2; CDR3 protein: CAWSNRGAGYTF; CDR3 DNA: TGTGCCTGGAGTAATCGGGGGGCTGGCTACACCTTC
D gene: TRBD2; V gene: TRBV7-6; clone size: NA; J gene: TRBJ2-5; CDR3 protein: CASTLAGGQGETQYF; CDR3 DNA: TGTGCCAGCACCTTAGCGGGGGGGCAAGGAGAGACCCAGTACTTC
D gene: NA; V gene: TRBV6-5; clone size: NA; J gene: TRBJ2-3; CDR3 protein: CASSYSGGSTDTQYF; CDR3 DNA: TGTGCCAGCAGTTACTCAGGAGGGAGCACAGATACGCAGTATTTT
D gene: NA; V gene: TRBV10-3; clone size: once; J gene: TRBJ2-2; CDR3 protein: CAIKGQLNTGELFF; CDR3 DNA: TGTGCCATCAAAGGGCAGCTGAACACCGGGGAGCTGTTTTTT
D gene: TRBD2; V gene: TRBV5-6; clone size: NA; J gene: TRBJ2-5; CDR3 protein: CASSLRGTSGQETQYF; CDR3 DNA: TGTGCCAGCAGCTTGCGGGGGACTAGCGGTCAAGAGACCCAGTACTTC
D gene: NA; V gene: TRBV18; clone size: NA; J gene: TRBJ2-3; CDR3 protein: CASSPPAQTQYF; CDR3 DNA: TGTGCCAGCTCACCACCGGCCCAAACGCAGTATTTT
D gene: NA; V gene: TRBV19; clone size: NA; J gene: TRBJ2-5; CDR3 protein: CATGEGATETQYF; CDR3 DNA: TGTGCCACTGGGGAAGGGGCGACAGAGACCCAGTACTTC
D gene: NA; V gene: TRBV29-1; clone size: few; J gene: TRBJ1-1; CDR3 protein: CSVLRNMNTEAFF; CDR3 DNA: TGCAGCGTCCTACGGAATATGAACACTGAAGCTTTCTTT
D gene: NA; V gene: TRBV4-1; clone size: NA; J gene: TRBJ1-4; CDR3 protein: CASSQDPPDSWGEKLFF; CDR3 DNA: TGCGCCAGCAGCCAAGACCCCCCTGATAGTTGGGGTGAAAAACTGTTTTTT
D gene: NA; V gene: TRBV18; clone size: NA; J gene: TRBJ2-5; CDR3 protein: CASSPGHTKETQYF; CDR3 DNA: TGTGCCAGCTCCCCGGGACATACTAAAGAGACCCAGTACTTC
D gene: NA; V gene: TRBV24-1; clone size: NA; J gene: TRBJ1-2; CDR3 protein: CATSEETANYGYTF; CDR3 DNA: TGTGCCACCAGTGAGGAGACGGCAAACTATGGCTACACCTTC
D gene: NA; V gene: TRBV5-1; clone size: NA; J gene: TRBJ1-4; CDR3 protein: CASSLAFEGIDEKLFF; CDR3 DNA: TGCGCCAGCAGCTTGGCGTTTGAGGGTATAGATGAAAAACTGTTTTTT
D gene: NA; V gene: TRBV12-3/TRBV12-4; clone size: once; J gene: TRBJ1-1; CDR3 protein: CASSPDSPRRAFF; CDR3 DNA: TGTGCCAGCAGCCCCGACTCCCCCCGGAGGGCTTTCTTT
D gene: TRBD1; V gene: TRBV3-1/TRBV3-2; clone size: NA; J gene: TRBJ2-7; CDR3 protein: CASGTVYEQYF; CDR3 DNA: TGTGCCAGCGGGACAGTCTACGAGCAGTACTTC
D gene: NA; V gene: TRBV2; clone size: NA; J gene: TRBJ1-1; CDR3 protein: CASTQDTEAFF; CDR3 DNA: TGTGCCAGCACCCAAGACACTGAAGCTTTCTTT
D gene: TRBD1; V gene: TRBV5-6; clone size: NA; J gene: TRBJ1-6; CDR3 protein: CASSWGQGRTSPLHF; CDR3 DNA: TGTGCCAGCAGCTGGGGACAGGGCCGAACTTCACCCCTCCACTTT
D gene: TRBD1; V gene: TRBV19; clone size: NA; J gene: TRBJ1-5; CDR3 protein: CASSSQGGNQPQHF; CDR3 DNA: TGTGCCAGTAGTAGCCAGGGGGGCAATCAGCCCCAGCATTTT
D gene: NA; V gene: TRBV3-1/TRBV3-2; clone size: NA; J gene: TRBJ1-1; CDR3 protein: CASSPSGGLGSSAEAFF; CDR3 DNA: TGTGCCAGCAGCCCTTCTGGGGGGCTCGGTAGTAGCGCTGAAGCTTTCTTT
D gene: NA; V gene: TRBV2; clone size: NA; J gene: TRBJ2-5; CDR3 protein: CATRRETQYF; CDR3 DNA: TGTGCCACTCGAAGGGAGACCCAGTACTTC
D gene: NA; V gene: TRBV6-5; clone size: NA; J gene: TRBJ2-5; CDR3 protein: CASSYSARQETQYF; CDR3 DNA: TGTGCCAGCAGTTACTCGGCTAGGCAAGAGACCCAGTACTTC
D gene: NA; V gene: TRBV5-5; clone size: few; J gene: TRBJ1-5; CDR3 protein: CASSLHRADQPQHF; CDR3 DNA: TGTGCCAGCAGTCTACACAGGGCAGATCAGCCCCAGCATTTT